Listed here are 29 T cell receptor beta chains from one sample, sequenced in a study of T cell repertoires in cytomegalovirus infection. TCRdb processed the reads anew with MiXCR; each CDR3 protein has one entry. The table lists 250,000 to 300,000 distinct CDR3 sequences, roughly an eighth of them singletons. Source material: PBMCs. The receptors derive from a human donor in good health (CMV status not recorded). Some clones in this sample may be carry-over from other donors' samples.

This clonotype was counted ten times or more. This chain joins TRBV20-1 and TRBJ2-7; D is possibly TRBD1 (6 bases). V lost 4 bases to trimming and J lost 4 bases, with 8 bases between them. Germline CDR1 and CDR2: DFQATT and SNEGSKA (reference sequence). The CDR3 is 11 residues long. CDR3 residues: CSAKGVYEQYF. As DNA, the CDR3 is TGCAGTGCTAAGGGGGTATACGAGCAGTACTTC.

This clonotype was seen many times. CDR3 amino acids: CASSRQSNYGYTF. CDR3 coding DNA: TGTGCCAGCAGCAGACAGTCTAACTATGGCTACACCTTC. The J gene is TRBJ1-2, the V gene TRBV7-2; possible D gene TRBD1, 5 bases. Per germline, CDR1 SGHTA and CDR2 FQGNSA. The CDR3 spans 13 residues. The V end lost 5 bases, the J end lost 0 bases, and 7 bases lay between the germline ends.

This clonotype was counted at least ten times. The chain couples TRBV7-2 to TRBJ2-3; TRBD2 is a possible D gene (5 bases). Germline V gives CDR1 SGHTA, CDR2 FQGNSA. The CDR3 runs to 13 residues. V was shortened by 0 bases and J by 6 bases, with 7 bases between the two germline ends. DNA for the CDR3: TGTGCCAGCAGCTTAGCGACGGGGGATACGCAGTATTTT. This codes for CASSLATGDTQYF.

This clonotype was picked up many times. V is TRBV7-9 and J is TRBJ2-7; 7 nucleotides line up with TRBD1. This CDR3 spans 14 amino acids. Losses at the gene ends were 1 base for V and 4 bases for J; bases not matched to a gene: 4. Germline V gene sequence: CDR1 SEHNR, CDR2 FQNEAQ (reference sequence). DNA of the CDR3: TGTGCCAGCAGCTTAGAGGGGGCCCTATACGAGCAGTACTTC. Its protein is CASSLEGALYEQYF.

This clonotype appeared many times. This chain connects TRBV6-2 or TRBV6-3 to TRBJ2-1, with a weak D call TRBD2 (5 bases). Germline loops: CDR1 MNHEY, CDR2 SVGEGT. With 2 bases removed from V and 4 bases from J, the gap between germline ends came to 15 bases. The CDR3 is 16 residues long. The DNA for the CDR3 is TGTGCCAGCAGTTACGGGGTAGCGTGGGCTTACAATGAGCAGTTCTTC. Its translation is CASSYGVAWAYNEQFF.

This clonotype was recorded many times. The gene calls are TRBV7-9 and TRBJ1-1, with D uncertain. The CDR3 spans 14 residues. V lost 1 base to trimming and J lost 1 base, with 7 bases between them. Germline V gene lookup returns CDR1 SEHNR and CDR2 FQNEAQ (reference sequence). The CDR3: CASSLGMGNTEAFF. The CDR3 bases are TGTGCCAGCAGCTTAGGTATGGGGAACACTGAAGCTTTCTTT.

The chain employs TRBV5-1 and TRBJ1-6, with 10 bases fitting TRBD1. The ends lost 4 bases at V and 15 bases at J; junction bases unmatched: 10. The CDR3 has 14 amino acids. Germline V gene lookup returns CDR1 SGHRS and CDR2 YFSETQ. The CDR3 loop is CASSPGQGFGNLHF. The CDR3 DNA reads as TGCGCCAGCAGCCCGGGACAGGGGTTTGGAAACCTCCACTTT.

This clonotype showed up many times. The chain is built from TRBV12-3 or TRBV12-4 and TRBJ1-4; D possibly corresponds to TRBD1 (5 bases). CDR3 length equals 13 residues. Deletions cut 3 bases from V and 8 bases from J, with 10 bases between. CDR3 protein: CASSLQGNEKLFF. CDR3 in DNA: TGTGCCAGCAGTTTGCAGGGAAACGAAAAACTGTTTTTT.

This clonotype has a handful of counts. The chain is built from TRBV7-2 and TRBJ2-3, with a weak D call TRBD1 (5 bases). Germline loops: CDR1 SGHTA, CDR2 FQGNSA. Trimming pared 4 bases from V and 1 base from J, leaving 18 bases between. CDR3 length: 17 residues. CDR3 DNA: TGTGCCAGCAGCTCCTTGGGGCGGAGCCGAGGCACAGATACGCAGTATTTT. It yields the protein CASSSLGRSRGTDTQYF.

This clonotype was counted many times. J is TRBJ1-5 and V is TRBV7-2; D not certain. The CDR3 covers 16 residues. The V end was cut by 5 bases, the J end by 2 bases, with 16 bases between. The germline gives CDR1 SGHTA, CDR2 FQGNSA. CDR3 DNA sequence: TGTGCCAGCAGCCCGGATCCCTTCGAGGGCAATCAGCCCCAGCATTTT. Translation gives CASSPDPFEGNQPQHF.

J is TRBJ1-1 and V is TRBV4-2, with D uncertain. Looked up from germline, CDR1 is LGHNA and CDR2 is YNFKEQ. The germline V and J ends were trimmed by 8 bases and 3 bases, with 13 bases remaining between them. There are 13 residues in the CDR3. The CDR3 nucleotides are TGTGCCAGCTCTCCCGCCGAGTACACTGAAGCTTTCTTT. As protein: CASSPAEYTEAFF.

This clonotype was counted only a few times. The chain links TRBV20-1 to TRBJ1-1; no firm D call. Between the trimmed V and J ends, which lost 5 bases and 0 bases, there was a span of 13 bases. This CDR3 region has 14 residues. CDR1 DFQATT and CDR2 SNEGSKA come from the germline V gene (reference sequence). The CDR3, as DNA: TGCAGTGCTCCGGTCGGCGGCTTGAACACTGAAGCTTTCTTT. This codes for CSAPVGGLNTEAFF.

The J gene is TRBJ2-5, the V gene TRBV20-1; a possible D gene is TRBD2 (5 bases). The V end lost 3 bases, the J end lost 3 bases, and 14 bases lay between the germline ends. The CDR3 runs to 14 residues. Germline loops: CDR1 DFQATT, CDR2 SNEGSKA (reference sequence). The CDR3 sequence: CSARTERSEETQYF. In DNA, the CDR3 is TGCAGTGCTAGGACTGAGCGGAGTGAAGAGACCCAGTACTTC.

The table lists this clonotype with many counts. CDR3 in amino acids: CASSKRLAGGPHEQFF. The CDR3 DNA is TGTGCCAGCAGTAAGCGACTAGCGGGAGGGCCGCATGAGCAGTTCTTC. The chain combines TRBV6-1 with TRBJ2-1; TRBD2 aligns across 14 bases. Germline V CDR1 and CDR2: MNHNS, SASEGT. The CDR3 has 16 amino acids. V dropped 5 bases and J dropped 8; count of bases not matched to a gene: 8.

This clonotype has ten or more counts. J is TRBJ1-5 and V is TRBV7-2; no clear D gene. The CDR3 extends over 14 amino acids. Trimming cost V 1 base and J 6 bases, with 10 bases left between them. The germline gives CDR1 SGHTA, CDR2 FQGNSA. CDR3 region: CASSLVGQRQPQHF. CDR3 sequence (DNA): TGTGCCAGCAGCTTAGTAGGGCAGCGTCAGCCCCAGCATTTT.

This clonotype was seen ten or more times. This chain links TRBV5-4 with TRBJ2-1; D could derive from TRBD1 or TRBD2 (5 bases each). The germline gives CDR1 SGHNT, CDR2 YYREEE (reference sequence). The ends were cut back, 1 base at V and 8 bases at J, with 10 bases in the middle. The CDR3 is 13 residues long. In nucleotides, the CDR3 is TGTGCCAGCAGCTTGTTCCGGGACCATGAGCAGTTCTTC. It translates to CASSLFRDHEQFF.

This clonotype was seen at least ten times. V and J are TRBV6-1 and TRBJ1-3; D remains unclear. Germline values: CDR1 MNHNS, CDR2 SASEGT. The V end lost 6 bases, the J end lost 0 bases, and 9 bases lay between the germline ends. The CDR3 consists of 14 residues. The CDR3 protein is CASRVTISGNTIYF. The CDR3 DNA is TGTGCCAGCAGAGTCACGATCTCTGGAAACACCATATATTTT.

This clonotype was observed a handful of times. The chain joins TRBV10-3 to TRBJ1-3, with D uncertain. The germline CDR1 and CDR2 sequences are ENHRY and SYGVKD. V lost 8 bases and J 7 bases, leaving 15 bases between the germline ends. This CDR3 region has 13 residues. This CDR3 is CAIGGSETNTIYF. In DNA, the CDR3 is TGTGCCATCGGAGGATCTGAAACTAACACCATATATTTT.

This clonotype showed up many times. The CDR3 here is CASSEFGQGSYEQYF. CDR3 DNA sequence: TGTGCCAGCAGTGAATTCGGACAGGGGAGCTACGAGCAGTACTTC. The chain links TRBV6-4 to TRBJ2-7; TRBD1 matches at 9 bases. The CDR3 has 15 residues. The junction had 6 bases not matched to a gene; V was cut back by 3 bases and J by 3 bases. The germline gives CDR1 MRHNA, CDR2 SNTAGT.

This clonotype was detected only a few times. The CDR3 loop reads CASSSGTGSGEKLFF. The CDR3 region has the DNA TGTGCCAGCAGCTCCGGGACAGGGAGCGGCGAAAAACTGTTTTTT. This chain connects TRBV7-3 to TRBJ1-4; 9 nucleotides match TRBD1. Germline lookup yields CDR1 SGHTA and CDR2 FQGTGA. Trimming took 4 bases from V and 8 from J; bases not matched to a gene: 8. The CDR3 length is 15 residues.

The gene calls are TRBV20-1 and TRBJ2-5, with 10 bases fitting TRBD2. In germline, CDR1 is DFQATT, CDR2 SNEGSKA (reference sequence). This CDR3 spans 14 amino acids. CDR3 loop: CSVKTVAGGKTQYF. In DNA, the CDR3 is TGCAGCGTCAAGACAGTAGCGGGAGGAAAGACCCAGTACTTC.

V is TRBV2 and J is TRBJ2-2; the match to TRBD1 covers 10 bases. The germline CDR1 and CDR2 sequences are SNHLY and FYNNEI. V dropped 6 bases and J dropped 5; count of bases not matched to a gene: 6. CDR3 size: 15 residues. This chain's CDR3 is CASRPDRGRTGELFF. The CDR3, as DNA: TGTGCCAGCAGACCTGACAGGGGGCGGACCGGGGAGCTGTTTTTT. The whole variable domain, remainder taken from reference TRBV2 and TRBJ2-2, is EPEVTQTPSHQVTQMGQEVILRCVPISNHLYFYWYRQILGQKVEFLVSFYNNEISEKSEIFDDQFSVERPDGSNFTLKIRSTKLEDSAMYFCASRPDRGRTGELFFGEGSRLTVL.

This clonotype was seen a handful of times. The V and J genes are TRBV11-3 and TRBJ2-7; D possibly corresponds to TRBD2 (5 bases). The CDR3 consists of 20 residues. Germline CDR1 reads SGHNT; CDR2 reads YENEEA. V was trimmed by 0 bases and J by 4 bases, leaving 28 bases between them. The chain's CDR3 is CASSLDPDSAWPLVIYEQYF. In nucleotides, the CDR3 is TGTGCCAGCAGCTTAGACCCGGACTCTGCCTGGCCCCTCGTCATATACGAGCAGTACTTC.

In its sample, this clonotype was seen many times. V usage is TRBV28 and J usage is TRBJ2-7; 9 bases align to TRBD1. The CDR3 contains 14 residues. V gave up 8 bases and J gave up 3 bases; unmatched junction bases: 8. Germline V gene lookup returns CDR1 MDHEN and CDR2 SYDVKM. CDR3 amino acids: CASSGTGTNYEQYF. The CDR3 DNA reads TGTGCCAGCTCTGGGACAGGGACTAACTACGAGCAGTACTTC.

This clonotype came up a few times. The CDR3 loop reads CASSKTSGENIQYF. Here the CDR3 DNA reads TGTGCCAGTAGTAAAACCTCCGGGGAAAACATTCAGTACTTC. The chain links TRBV19 to TRBJ2-4; TRBD2 might be the D (5 bases). The CDR3 is 14 amino acids. Between the trimmed V and J ends, which lost 4 bases and 5 bases, there was a span of 12 bases. Germline-derived CDR1 and CDR2 are LNHDA and SQIVND (reference sequence).

The rearrangement uses TRBV29-1 and TRBJ2-7; TRBD1 aligns across 8 bases. The CDR3 is 14 amino acids. Unmatched junction bases numbered 6, after V lost 4 bases and J lost 1 base. Germline V lookup: CDR1 SQVTM, CDR2 ANQGSEA. The CDR3 protein is CSVAGTGESYEQYF. The CDR3 DNA is TGCAGCGTTGCCGGGACAGGAGAGTCCTACGAGCAGTACTTC.

The rearrangement uses TRBV20-1 and TRBJ1-2; D gene ambiguous. The CDR3 has 10 amino acids. CDR1 is DFQATT, CDR2 SNEGSKA, per germline (reference sequence). With 6 bases removed from V and 6 bases from J, the gap between germline ends came to 8 bases. The CDR3 DNA follows: TGCAGTGCCGGGAGTAATGGCTACACCTTC. Translated: CSAGSNGYTF.

The chain joins TRBV7-1 to TRBJ2-1; D might be TRBD2 (6 bases). TRBV7-1 carries the ORF label, with uncertain function. The length of the CDR3 is 16 residues. Trimming pared 3 bases from V and 3 bases from J, leaving 15 bases between. The CDR3 reads CASSSVGRRGYNEQFF. As DNA, the CDR3 is TGTGCCAGCAGCTCCGTGGGTCGGCGGGGCTACAATGAGCAGTTCTTC.

The V gene is TRBV20-1, the J gene TRBJ1-1; 7 nucleotides agree with TRBD1. After removal of 6 bases from V and 5 bases from J, the junction contained 15 bases not matched to a gene. The CDR3 is 15 residues long. Germline assignment: CDR1 DFQATT and CDR2 SNEGSKA (reference sequence). The CDR3 DNA reads TGCAGTGCCCCGGCCCGAACGACAGGGAGAACTGAAGCTTTCTTT. This codes for CSAPARTTGRTEAFF.